The source of this T cell receptor beta chain is a study of T cells in Graves' hyperthyroidism and ophthalmopathy. The study enrolled patients aged 18 to 65 with newly diagnosed hyperthyroidism of under 2 months' duration. Exclusion followed for patients with uncontrolled infection, other autoimmune disease, pregnancy or lactation. Study-level points and caveats: Ophthalmopathy and stable hyperthyroidism were told apart by a 13 V-J model.

From RNA transcripts, TCR beta CDR3 regions were amplified. First-round RT-PCR targeting the TCR CDR3 was performed with the HTBI primer set. One entry per CDR3 protein results from TCRdb running MiXCR on the multiplex PCR reads. The top ten clones hold approximately 18% of a sample with under 700,000 distinct CDR3 sequences, over 15% of them seen once. The CDR3 totals 15 residues. The germline gives CDR1 MDHEN, CDR2 SYDVKM. Trimming removed 6 bases from V and 0 bases from J, with 12 bases in between. This clonotype appeared many times. Its antigen is currently unknown. Sequencing was carried out using blood. The V call is TRBV28, the J call TRBJ2-1; D is unclear. This TCR came from a young woman with Graves' hyperthyroidism. As DNA, the CDR3 is TGTGCCAGCAGCTTAGCCCGGAGCTCCTACAATGAGCAGTTCTTC. Amino acids: CASSLARSSYNEQFF.